These 7 T cell receptor beta chains originate from one sample sequenced in a study of human CD4 T cells and Enterobacteriaceae. The data were produced by immunoSEQ multiplex PCR, yet TCRdb's version contains in-frame clones alone and is incomplete. The repertoire holds just under 30,000 clones, with almost 85% as singletons. Sorting took every CD4+ cell except CD45RA+CCR7+CD95- naive cells, reaching over 98% purity. The source material was memory CD4+ T cells from blood. These receptors were taken from a human donor in good health.

This clone was detected only a few times. Other DNA sequences in this sample translate to the same CDR3. The V and J genes are TRBV6-5 and TRBJ2-1, with 11 bases that match TRBD2. CDR3 length equals 15 residues. The junction had 6 bases not matched to a gene; V was cut back by 4 bases and J by 7 bases. CDR1 is MNHEY and CDR2 is SVGAGI in the germline V gene. The CDR3: CASSSLAGGDNEQFF. The CDR3, as DNA: TGTGCCAGCAGTTCCCTAGCGGGAGGCGATAATGAGCAGTTCTTC.

The chain employs TRBV28 and TRBJ1-1, with D perhaps TRBD1 (6 bases). The CDR3 has 14 residues. The germline gives CDR1 MDHEN, CDR2 SYDVKM. V lost 6 bases and J lost 0, with 11 bases in between. CDR3 amino acids: CASSLGQMNTEAFF. The DNA for the CDR3 is TGTGCCAGCAGCCTCGGACAGATGAACACTGAAGCTTTCTTT. The variable domain in full, with the rest retrieved from reference TRBV28 and TRBJ1-1, is DVKVTQSSRYLVKRTGEKVFLECVQDMDHENMFWYRQDPGLGLRLIYFSYDVKMKEKGDIPEGYSVSREKKERFSLILESASTNQTSMYLCASSLGQMNTEAFFGQGTRLTVV.

The chain employs TRBV7-9 and TRBJ1-1; TRBD1 agrees at 7 bases. The CDR3 is 13 residues long. J gave up 13 bases and V 3 bases, and 11 bases lay outside the gene matches. Per the germline V gene, CDR1 is SEHNR and CDR2 is FQNEAQ (reference sequence). The CDR3: CASSFFGQAVGFF. CDR3 in DNA: TGTGCCAGCAGCTTCTTTGGACAGGCCGTGGGTTTCTTT. Using reference TRBV7-9 and TRBJ1-1 for the parts outside the CDR3, the full variable domain is DTGVSQNPRHKITKRGQNVTFRCDPISEHNRLYWYRQTLGQGPEFLTYFQNEAQLEKSRLLSDRFSAERPKGSFSTLEIQRTEQGDSAMYLCASSFFGQAVGFFGQGTRLTVV.

The chain joins TRBV2 to TRBJ2-5, with D hard to call. V was shortened by 6 bases and J by 7 bases, with 24 bases between the two germline ends. The CDR3 length is 16 residues. Germline-derived CDR1 and CDR2 are SNHLY and FYNNEI. The CDR3 loop is CASSANPRQTWGTQYF. CDR3 in DNA: TGTGCCAGCAGCGCGAACCCCCGGCAGACCTGGGGGACCCAGTACTTC.

This chain uses TRBV30 with TRBJ2-2, with a tentative D call TRBD1 (5 bases). From germline, CDR1 is GTSNPN and CDR2 SVGIG (reference sequence). With 2 bases removed from V and 6 bases from J, the gap between germline ends came to 7 bases. The CDR3 spans 12 residues. CDR3 amino acids: CAWSWGSGELFF. The CDR3 nucleotides are TGTGCCTGGAGTTGGGGCTCCGGGGAGCTGTTTTTT.

This chain links TRBV7-3 with TRBJ2-5; possible D gene TRBD1, 5 bases. The V end was cut by 5 bases, the J end by 5 bases, with 12 bases between. Germline V gene lookup returns CDR1 SGHTA and CDR2 FQGTGA. The CDR3 consists of 13 residues. The CDR3 loop is CASSPRPGETQYF. DNA for the CDR3: TGTGCCAGCAGCCCTCGTCCAGGGGAGACCCAGTACTTC.

J is TRBJ1-1 and V is TRBV18, with a tentative D call TRBD1 (6 bases). Looked up from germline, CDR1 is KGHSH and CDR2 is LQKENI. CDR3 length: 14 residues. Between the trimmed V and J ends, which lost 3 bases and 8 bases, there was a span of 16 bases. CDR3 DNA sequence: TGTGCCAGCTCACCCACCTACGGACAGAGCGAAGCTTTCTTT. It translates to CASSPTYGQSEAFF.